This T cell receptor (beta chain) is drawn from a study of CD8 T cells in ankylosing spondylitis. V lost 10 bases to trimming and J lost 2 bases, with 15 bases between them. CDR1 is ENHRY, CDR2 SYGVKD, per germline. CDR3 length: 15 residues. Libraries of TCR beta came from quantitative 5'-RACE with molecular barcodes. MiXCR, run by TCRdb on the 5' RACE reads, gives a single entry per CDR3 protein. The repertoire includes 670,000 or so distinct CDR3 sequences, 15% to 20% of them detected once, and 19% sits in the top ten. Overall study results and limits: Significantly higher representation of disease-linked clones was reported for matched ankylosing spondylitis synovial fluid. With a CD8+ phenotype, disease-linked clones were relatively rare in peripheral blood. Ankylosing spondylitis blood appeared to carry a characteristic TCR beta motif of several highly homologous variants.

This clonotype was observed a few times. The antigen remains undetermined. This receptor was taken from a male donor with ankylosing spondylitis. V is TRBV10-3 and J is TRBJ2-6; no firm D call. Material for sequencing was blood, either unsorted or a sorted T cell fraction (not recorded which). CDR3 in DNA: TGTGCCACCCGACAAGGTTACCCTGGGGCCAACGTCCTGACTTTC. Encoded protein: CATRQGYPGANVLTF.